This entry describes one T cell receptor beta chain. This record belongs to a study of regulatory T cells in long-lasting Graves disease. As for time point: persistent/refractory GD, antithyroid drugs over 5 years with positive TRAb. Generation of the TCR library employed RNA extracted from PBMCs. This CDR3 has 15 residues. V gave up 6 bases and J gave up 1 base; unmatched junction bases: 3. For TCR beta, libraries came from iRepertoire HTBI primers and Arm-PCR of CDR3 regions. MiXCR, applied by TCRdb to the multiplex PCR reads, yields one record per CDR3 protein. Here the sample spans about 290,000 distinct CDR3 sequences, roughly 21% being singletons.

The sample consisted of peripheral blood mononuclear cells (PBMCs), taken when the disease was refractory, from a patient treated with antithyroid drugs. The source of this sequence is a female donor with Graves disease. This chain connects TRBV12-3 or TRBV12-4 to TRBJ2-2, with 9 bases fitting TRBD2. The DNA for the CDR3 is TGTGCCAGCAGCCATAGCGGGGGGAACACCGGGGAGCTGTTTTTT. Its translation: CASSHSGGNTGELFF.